There are a few counts of the clone carrying this T cell receptor (beta chain). Trimming left V 10 bases short and J 1 base short, with 16 bases between. Germline-derived CDR1 and CDR2 are MNHNS and SASEGT. CDR3 length: 14 residues. This sample was included in a study of T cells in Graves' hyperthyroidism and ophthalmopathy. From RNA transcripts, TCR beta CDR3 regions were amplified. A set of HTBI primers served as the primers for a first-round RT-PCR of the TCR CDR3. TCRdb re-called the multiplex PCR reads with MiXCR, one entry per CDR3 protein. The table lists some 350,000 distinct CDR3 sequences, around 14% of them singletons.

The sample consisted of blood. This chain links TRBV6-1 with TRBJ1-1, with a tentative D call TRBD1 (5 bases). The receptor comes from a woman between 18 and 29 years old with Graves' hyperthyroidism that later progressed to Graves' ophthalmopathy. CDR3 in DNA: TGTGCCATCAGGCCCGGGGGTAAGAACACTGAAGCTTTCTTT. Translation gives CAIRPGGKNTEAFF.